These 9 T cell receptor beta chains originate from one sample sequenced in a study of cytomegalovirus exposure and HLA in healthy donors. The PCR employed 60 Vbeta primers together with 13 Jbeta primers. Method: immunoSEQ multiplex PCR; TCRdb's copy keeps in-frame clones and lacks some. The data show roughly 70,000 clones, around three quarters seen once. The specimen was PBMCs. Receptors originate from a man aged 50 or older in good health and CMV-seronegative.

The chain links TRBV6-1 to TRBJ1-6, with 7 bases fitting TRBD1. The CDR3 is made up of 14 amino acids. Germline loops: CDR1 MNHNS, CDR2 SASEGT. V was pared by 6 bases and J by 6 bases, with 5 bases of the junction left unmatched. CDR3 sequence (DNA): TGTGCCAGCAGGGCGGGACAGAGTAATTCACCCCTCCACTTT. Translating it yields CASRAGQSNSPLHF.

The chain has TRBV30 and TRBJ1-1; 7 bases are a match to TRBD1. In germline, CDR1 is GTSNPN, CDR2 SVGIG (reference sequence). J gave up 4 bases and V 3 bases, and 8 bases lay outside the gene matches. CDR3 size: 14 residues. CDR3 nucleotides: TGTGCCTGGAGAACAGGGGTTGGCTCCACTGAAGCTTTCTTT. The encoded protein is CAWRTGVGSTEAFF.

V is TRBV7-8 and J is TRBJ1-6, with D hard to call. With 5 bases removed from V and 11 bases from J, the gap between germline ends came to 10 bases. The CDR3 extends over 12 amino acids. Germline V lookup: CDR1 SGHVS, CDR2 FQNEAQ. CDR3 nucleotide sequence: TGTGCCAGCAGCGTAAGTCAGACACCCCTCCACTTT. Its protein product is CASSVSQTPLHF.

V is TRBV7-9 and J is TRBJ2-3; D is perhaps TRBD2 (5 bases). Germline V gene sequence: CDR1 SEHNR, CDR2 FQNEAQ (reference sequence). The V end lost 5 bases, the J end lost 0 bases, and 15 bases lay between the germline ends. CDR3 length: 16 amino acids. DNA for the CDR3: TGTGCCAGCAGCCCCTCGAGTAGCGCTAGCACAGATACGCAGTATTTT. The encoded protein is CASSPSSSASTDTQYF.

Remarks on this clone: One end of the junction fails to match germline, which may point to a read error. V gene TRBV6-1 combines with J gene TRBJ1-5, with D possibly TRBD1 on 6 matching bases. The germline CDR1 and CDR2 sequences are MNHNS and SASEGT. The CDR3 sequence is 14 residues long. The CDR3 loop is CASSKGGSNQPQHF. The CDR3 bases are TGTGCCAGCAGCAAAGGGGGAAGCAACCAGCCCCAGCATTTT.

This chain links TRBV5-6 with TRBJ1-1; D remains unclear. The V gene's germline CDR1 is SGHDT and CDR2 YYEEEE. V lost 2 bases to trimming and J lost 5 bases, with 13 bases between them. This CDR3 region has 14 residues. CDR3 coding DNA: TGTGCCAGCAGCTTTAGGGAGGGTCAGACTGAAGCTTTCTTT. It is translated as CASSFREGQTEAFF. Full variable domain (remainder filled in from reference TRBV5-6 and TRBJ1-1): DAGVTQSPTHLIKTRGQQVTLRCSPKSGHDTVSWYQQALGQGPQFIFQYYEEEERQRGNFPDRFSGHQFPNYSSELNVNALLLGDSALYLCASSFREGQTEAFFGQGTRLTVV.

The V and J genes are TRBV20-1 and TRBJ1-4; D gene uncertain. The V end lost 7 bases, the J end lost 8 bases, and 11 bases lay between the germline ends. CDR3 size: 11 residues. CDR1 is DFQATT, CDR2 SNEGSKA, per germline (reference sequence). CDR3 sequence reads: CSGWEGEKLFF. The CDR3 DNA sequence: TGCAGTGGATGGGAGGGAGAAAAACTGTTTTTT.

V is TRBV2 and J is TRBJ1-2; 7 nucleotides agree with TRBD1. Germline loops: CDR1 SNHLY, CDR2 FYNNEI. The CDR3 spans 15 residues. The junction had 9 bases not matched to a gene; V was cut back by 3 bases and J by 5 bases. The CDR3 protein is CASSEITGALYGYTF. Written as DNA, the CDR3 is TGTGCCAGCAGTGAGATTACAGGGGCTTTGTATGGCTACACCTTC.

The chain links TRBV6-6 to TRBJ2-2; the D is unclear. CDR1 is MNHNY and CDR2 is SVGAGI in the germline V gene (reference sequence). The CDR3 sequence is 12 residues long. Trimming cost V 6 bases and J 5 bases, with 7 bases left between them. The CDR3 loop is CASSLATGELFF. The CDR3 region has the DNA TGTGCCAGCAGCCTTGCGACCGGGGAGCTGTTTTTT.